Following are 24 T cell receptor beta chains from one sample sequenced in a study of blood T cell repertoires in COVID-19. TCRdb keeps only in-frame clones here, not all; method: immunoSEQ multiplex PCR. The sample has 65,000 to 70,000 clones; 93% are singletons. Source material: peripheral blood. Receptors were obtained from a man between 65 and 85 years old with active COVID-19.

V is TRBV18 and J is TRBJ1-3, with 9 bases fitting TRBD1. The germline V gene has CDR1 KGHSH and CDR2 LQKENI. The CDR3 has 15 residues. V gave up 3 bases and J gave up 2 bases; unmatched junction bases: 2. CDR3 DNA: TGTGCCAGCTCACCGGGACAGGGCCCTGGAAACACCATATATTTT. Protein product: CASSPGQGPGNTIYF.

The rearrangement uses TRBV20-1 and TRBJ1-2; D remains ambiguous. Trimming cost V 0 bases and J 7 bases, with 6 bases left between them. Germline V CDR1 and CDR2: DFQATT, SNEGSKA (reference sequence). This CDR3 spans 11 amino acids. CDR3: CSAREGLGYTF. The CDR3, as DNA: TGCAGTGCTAGAGAGGGCCTTGGCTACACCTTC.

The rearrangement links TRBV5-1 to TRBJ1-6; the D gene is possibly TRBD1 (6 bases). CDR1 is SGHRS and CDR2 is YFSETQ in the germline V gene. The CDR3 loop spans 17 amino acids. With 1 base removed from V and 6 bases from J, the gap between germline ends came to 17 bases. CDR3 nucleotides: TGCGCCAGCAGCTTGAATGTTAGGGGGGGTACTAATTCACCCCTCCACTTT. The encoded protein is CASSLNVRGGTNSPLHF.

CDR3 residues: CASSQATDPGVGANVLTF. Written as DNA, the CDR3 is TGTGCCAGCAGCCAAGCTACCGATCCAGGGGTGGGGGCCAACGTCCTGACTTTC. V and J are TRBV11-2 and TRBJ2-6, with D possibly matching TRBD1 (6 bases). CDR3 size: 18 residues. V was cut by 5 bases and J by 4 bases, with 21 bases left in between. CDR1 is SGHAT and CDR2 is FQNNGV in the germline V gene. Supplemented by reference TRBV11-2 and TRBJ2-6, the full variable domain reads EAGVAQSPRYKIIEKRQSVAFWCNPISGHATLYWYQQILGQGPKLLIQFQNNGVVDDSQLPKDRFSAERLKGVDSTLKIQPAKLEDSAVYLCASSQATDPGVGANVLTFGAGSRLTVL.

The rearrangement uses TRBV9 and TRBJ2-3; 9 positions match TRBD2. V was pared by 4 bases and J by 4 bases, with 13 bases of the junction left unmatched. CDR1 and CDR2 (germline): SGDLS, YYNGEE. The CDR3 is made up of 17 amino acids. DNA of the CDR3: TGTGCCAGCAGCCCCCGGGGTAGCGGGGGTGTCGCAGATACGCAGTATTTT. Protein product: CASSPRGSGGVADTQYF. Full variable domain (outside the CDR3, taken from reference TRBV9 and TRBJ2-3): DSGVTQTPKHLITATGQRVTLRCSPRSGDLSVYWYQQSLDQGLQFLIQYYNGEERAKGNILERFSAQQFPDLHSELNLSSLELGDSALYFCASSPRGSGGVADTQYFGPGTRLTVL.

The chain links TRBV7-8 to TRBJ2-7; TRBD2 is a possible D gene (7 bases). Germline CDR1 and CDR2: SGHVS and FQNEAQ. The CDR3 is 15 amino acids. Trimming shortened V by 1 base and J by 2 bases, and 12 bases separated the two germline ends. CDR3: CASSLVGGAPYEQYV. CDR3 DNA sequence: TGTGCCAGCAGCTTAGTTGGGGGGGCCCCCTACGAGCAGTACGTC.

The chain has TRBV12-5 and TRBJ2-1; 9 positions match TRBD2. This CDR3 is 21 amino acids long. After removal of 2 bases from V and 0 bases from J, the junction contained 17 bases not matched to a gene. Per germline, CDR1 LGHNT and CDR2 FRNRAP. CDR3 DNA sequence: TGTGCTAGTGGTTTGCCCCCGCTGTGTCAGCGGGGGGCCAGCTCCTACAATGAGCAGTTCTTC. Its translation is CASGLPPLCQRGASSYNEQFF.

The gene calls are TRBV18 and TRBJ2-7; a possible D gene is TRBD2 (6 bases). The germline V gene encodes CDR1 KGHSH and CDR2 LQKENI. The CDR3 spans 15 residues. Trimming cost V 2 bases and J 2 bases, with 13 bases left between them. The CDR3 region is CASSPLAGPPYEQYF. CDR3 DNA: TGTGCCAGCTCACCATTGGCGGGACCCCCCTACGAGCAGTACTTC.

The chain links TRBV7-2 to TRBJ2-3, with D possibly TRBD2 on 6 matching bases. Trimming took off 5 bases at V and 5 bases at J, with 20 bases between the two ends. Germline V gene sequence: CDR1 SGHTA, CDR2 FQGNSA. CDR3 size: 16 residues. The CDR3 DNA follows: TGTGCCAGCAGCCCAGTGCTGGAGGGGTGGGGAGATACGCAGTATTTT. Amino acid sequence: CASSPVLEGWGDTQYF.

The chain links TRBV20-1 to TRBJ2-1; D is unclear. V shed 1 base and J shed 14 bases, with 12 bases lying between them. Germline CDR1 reads DFQATT; CDR2 reads SNEGSKA (reference sequence). CDR3 length: 11 residues. CDR3 sequence reads: CSARVPPREFF. DNA of the CDR3: TGCAGTGCTAGAGTCCCCCCCCGGGAGTTCTTC.

The chain joins TRBV2 to TRBJ2-7; D might be TRBD2 (6 bases). The CDR3 runs to 12 residues. The V and J ends lost 8 bases and 3 bases respectively, with 11 bases between them. CDR1 is SNHLY, CDR2 FYNNEI, per germline. The DNA of the CDR3 is TGTGCCAGCCGGGGGTCTAACTACGAGCAGTACTTC. It codes for CASRGSNYEQYF.

This rearrangement joins TRBV5-1 to TRBJ2-1; D might be TRBD2 (7 bases). The CDR3 covers 15 residues. The germline V and J ends were trimmed by 0 bases and 2 bases, with 9 bases remaining between them. Germline loops: CDR1 SGHRS, CDR2 YFSETQ. CDR3 bases: TGCGCCAGCAGCTTGGAAGGGGGGGCCTACAATGAGCAGTTCTTC. Its protein is CASSLEGGAYNEQFF.

The rearrangement joins TRBV5-1 to TRBJ1-1; 7 bases fit TRBD1. Germline CDR1 reads SGHRS; CDR2 reads YFSETQ. V shed 4 bases and J 1 base; nucleotides not matched to a gene: 7. This CDR3 contains 15 residues. The CDR3 loop is CASSKQGPQNTEAFF. CDR3 DNA sequence: TGCGCCAGCAGCAAACAGGGGCCGCAGAACACTGAAGCTTTCTTT. The entire variable domain, with the rest obtained from reference TRBV5-1 and TRBJ1-1, is as follows: KAGVTQTPRYLIKTRGQQVTLSCSPISGHRSVSWYQQTPGQGLQFLFEYFSETQRNKGNFPGRFSGRQFSNSRSEMNVSTLELGDSALYLCASSKQGPQNTEAFFGQGTRLTVV.

The genes are TRBV20-1 and TRBJ1-1, with D maybe TRBD1 (5 bases). The CDR3 sequence is 15 residues long. Germline V gene lookup returns CDR1 DFQATT and CDR2 SNEGSKA (reference sequence). With 3 bases removed from V and 1 base from J, the gap between germline ends came to 15 bases. The CDR3 DNA reads as TGCAGTGCTAGTGCGCAGGGCGTCGGGAACACTGAAGCTTTCTTT. It translates to CSASAQGVGNTEAFF.

The rearrangement links TRBV9 to TRBJ1-2; TRBD1 matches at 10 bases. V dropped 3 bases and J dropped 5; count of bases not matched to a gene: 1. The germline V gene encodes CDR1 SGDLS and CDR2 YYNGEE. The CDR3 contains 13 residues. The CDR3 here is CASSGGQGYGYTF. Here the CDR3 DNA reads TGTGCCAGCAGCGGGGGACAGGGGTATGGCTACACCTTC.

The chain combines TRBV5-1 with TRBJ2-6, with a possible D match to TRBD1 (6 bases). The CDR3 length is 15 residues. Per the germline V gene, CDR1 is SGHRS and CDR2 is YFSETQ. V dropped 3 bases and J dropped 3 bases, with 10 bases sitting between them. CDR3 amino acids: CASSSTGNGANVLTF. The CDR3 bases are TGCGCCAGCAGCTCCACAGGGAATGGGGCCAACGTCCTGACTTTC. Using reference TRBV5-1 and TRBJ2-6 for the parts outside the CDR3, the full variable domain is KAGVTQTPRYLIKTRGQQVTLSCSPISGHRSVSWYQQTPGQGLQFLFEYFSETQRNKGNFPGRFSGRQFSNSRSEMNVSTLELGDSALYLCASSSTGNGANVLTFGAGSRLTVL.

This chain uses TRBV7-9 with TRBJ1-4, with 9 bases matching TRBD1. Trimming removed 8 bases from V and 0 bases from J; junction bases left unmatched: 13. In germline, CDR1 is SEHNR, CDR2 FQNEAQ (reference sequence). This CDR3 spans 18 amino acids. CDR3 DNA sequence: TGTGCCAGCCGGCCAACAGGGGGCGCCTTGTCAACTAATGAAAAACTGTTTTTT. It is translated as CASRPTGGALSTNEKLFF.

J is TRBJ1-4 and V is TRBV2; the D gene is possibly TRBD1 (6 bases). In germline, CDR1 is SNHLY, CDR2 FYNNEI. V lost 5 bases to trimming and J lost 3 bases, with 25 bases between them. The CDR3 runs 19 residues. This chain's CDR3 is CASSLLRTSRGLSNEKLFF. The CDR3 DNA follows: TGTGCCAGCAGTCTACTCCGGACGTCCAGGGGCCTTTCTAATGAAAAACTGTTTTTT.

The rearrangement uses TRBV7-3 and TRBJ2-6; D remains ambiguous. V was cut by 2 bases and J by 0 bases, with 11 bases left in between. Germline values: CDR1 SGHTA, CDR2 FQGTGA. There are 17 residues in the CDR3. This CDR3 is CASSLLDRVSGANVLTF. CDR3 in DNA: TGTGCCAGCAGCTTACTTGATAGAGTCTCTGGGGCCAACGTCCTGACTTTC.

This chain links TRBV19 with TRBJ2-5; no clear D. From germline, CDR1 is LNHDA and CDR2 SQIVND (reference sequence). CDR3 length: 13 amino acids. V was clipped by 7 bases and J by 2 bases, with 11 bases between them. The CDR3 protein is CASMSQRQETQYF. CDR3 DNA sequence: TGTGCCAGTATGAGCCAGCGACAAGAGACCCAGTACTTC.

The genes are TRBV5-1 and TRBJ1-2, with D possibly being TRBD1 (6 bases). This CDR3 spans 13 amino acids. Germline V gene lookup returns CDR1 SGHRS and CDR2 YFSETQ. The V and J ends lost 0 bases and 5 bases respectively, with 8 bases between them. For the CDR3, the DNA is TGCGCCAGCAGCTTGGAGGACAGTTATGGCTACACCTTC. Translation gives CASSLEDSYGYTF.

This chain uses TRBV6-1 with TRBJ1-2; 8 nucleotides match TRBD1. The J segment lost 5 bases and the V segment lost 3 bases, leaving 14 bases of the junction unmatched. CDR3 length equals 17 residues. CDR1 is MNHNS, CDR2 SASEGT, per germline. CDR3 in DNA: TGTGCCAGCAGTGAGGGACAGGTCCGTCCTACGCGTTATGGCTACACCTTC. Its protein product is CASSEGQVRPTRYGYTF.

CDR3 sequence (DNA): TGTGCCAGCAGCTTAGCCTGGGGGGGACAGGGGGATGGCTACACCTTC. This encodes CASSLAWGGQGDGYTF. This chain links TRBV11-2 with TRBJ1-2, with 11 nucleotides matching TRBD1. V shed 1 base, J shed 6 bases, and the junction held 7 bases outside the gene matches. This CDR3 contains 16 residues. Germline V gene lookup returns CDR1 SGHAT and CDR2 FQNNGV. Combining the CDR3 with reference TRBV11-2 and TRBJ1-2 gives the whole variable domain EAGVAQSPRYKIIEKRQSVAFWCNPISGHATLYWYQQILGQGPKLLIQFQNNGVVDDSQLPKDRFSAERLKGVDSTLKIQPAKLEDSAVYLCASSLAWGGQGDGYTFGSGTRLTVV.

The chain recombines TRBV4-1 with TRBJ2-7, with TRBD1 matching over 9 bases. Unmatched junction bases numbered 3, after V lost 6 bases and J lost 0 bases. Germline V gene data show CDR1 as MGHRA and CDR2 as YSYEKL. This CDR3 has 14 residues. CDR3 DNA: TGCGCCAGCAGACTGACAGGGGGCTCCTACGAGCAGTACTTC. It encodes CASRLTGGSYEQYF.